These T cell receptor beta chains were read from a single sample in a study of early T cells in non-severe SARS-CoV-2 infection. Each CDR3 protein is one row after TCRdb ran MiXCR on the 5' RACE reads. The sample consists of 55,000 to 80,000 distinct CDR3 sequences, roughly an eighth of them appearing once. The sample was whole blood, taken at baseline. These receptors originate from an adult who was a healthcare worker with PCR-confirmed SARS-CoV-2 infection or an uninfected control (not recorded which). The CDR3 runs from the conserved cysteine through the conserved F or W. Each record gives: J gene, D gene, V gene, clone size, CDR3 DNA, CDR3 protein. The D gene is left open where the match is weak. The size entry is marked missing in some rows and otherwise reads once, few, many or a size class.

J: TRBJ2-7
D: .
V: TRBV7-9
size: many
DNA: TGTGCCAGCAGCGTACAGGGATCGTCCTACGAGCAGTACTTC
CDR3: CASSVQGSSYEQYF

J: TRBJ2-1
D: .
V: TRBV28
size: .
DNA: TGTGCCAGCAGTTTGATACTATCTAGAGATGAGCAGTTCTTC
CDR3: CASSLILSRDEQFF

J: TRBJ2-1
D: .
V: TRBV7-6
size: many
DNA: TGTGCCAGCAGCTTATCGCCCGGCTCCTACAATGAGCAGTTCTTC
CDR3: CASSLSPGSYNEQFF

J: TRBJ2-5
D: TRBD2
V: TRBV7-2
size: few
DNA: TGTGCCAGCAGCTTAGCGATGAGACTAGCGGGAGGGCCTGGAGAGACCCAGTACTTC
CDR3: CASSLAMRLAGGPGETQYF

J: TRBJ1-4
D: TRBD1
V: TRBV7-9
size: .
DNA: TGTGCCAGCAGCCTCGCTATAGGGGGCTATAATGAAAAACTGTTTTTT
CDR3: CASSLAIGGYNEKLFF

J: TRBJ1-5
D: .
V: TRBV20-1
size: many
DNA: TGCAGTGCTAGGGACTCCAGAAACAATCAGCCCCAGCATTTT
CDR3: CSARDSRNNQPQHF

J: TRBJ1-6
D: .
V: TRBV27
size: .
DNA: TGTGCCAGCAGTGCGAGATATTCACCCCTCCACTTT
CDR3: CASSARYSPLHF

J: TRBJ1-1
D: .
V: TRBV5-1
size: .
DNA: TGCGCCAGCAGCTTTAAGACAAACACTGAAGCTTTCTTT
CDR3: CASSFKTNTEAFF

J: TRBJ1-2
D: TRBD1
V: TRBV20-1
size: few
DNA: TGCAGTGCCCTACAGGGGGACTATGGCTACACCTTC
CDR3: CSALQGDYGYTF

J: TRBJ1-5
D: .
V: TRBV5-1
size: few
DNA: TGCGCCAGCAGCTTGGACGGGAGCAATCAGCCCCAGCATTTT
CDR3: CASSLDGSNQPQHF

J: TRBJ1-1
D: TRBD1
V: TRBV10-3
size: .
DNA: TGTGCCAACGCCTATGACAGGGCAACTGAAGCTTTCTTT
CDR3: CANAYDRATEAFF

J: TRBJ1-6
D: TRBD1
V: TRBV7-8
size: few
DNA: TGTGCCAGCAGCCCGACCGGGACAGGGGGAAATTCACCCCTCCACTTT
CDR3: CASSPTGTGGNSPLHF

J: TRBJ2-1
D: .
V: TRBV5-4
size: many
DNA: TGTGCCAGCAGCCTTGACACCAACTCCTACAATGAGCAGTTCTTC
CDR3: CASSLDTNSYNEQFF

J: TRBJ2-2
D: .
V: TRBV7-8
size: few
DNA: TGTGCCAGCAGCCTGCGTCATTCGTCCGGGGAGCTGTTTTTT
CDR3: CASSLRHSSGELFF

J: TRBJ2-5
D: .
V: TRBV6-2/TRBV6-3
size: many
DNA: TGTGCCAGCAGTTACCCCTTAGGGCGTCGAGAGACCCAGTACTTC
CDR3: CASSYPLGRRETQYF

J: TRBJ1-3
D: .
V: TRBV3-1
size: few
DNA: TGTGCCAGCAGCCAAGGACCGGGGCTTGAAAACACCATATATTTT
CDR3: CASSQGPGLENTIYF

J: TRBJ2-1
D: .
V: TRBV7-3
size: many
DNA: TGTGCCAGCAGCTTAACAGGATACCCTCGATACAATGAGCAGTTCTTC
CDR3: CASSLTGYPRYNEQFF

J: TRBJ2-1
D: TRBD1
V: TRBV29-1
size: few
DNA: TGCAGCGTTGAAGCCGCAGGGGGCTCCTACAATGAGCAGTTCTTC
CDR3: CSVEAAGGSYNEQFF

J: TRBJ2-1
D: TRBD2
V: TRBV24-1
size: many
DNA: TGTGCCACCAATAGCGGGACTGGGGTGAATGAGCAGTTCTTC
CDR3: CATNSGTGVNEQFF

J: TRBJ2-7
D: .
V: TRBV6-5
size: .
DNA: TGTGCCAGCAAACAGCCCCCTAACGAGCAGTACTTC
CDR3: CASKQPPNEQYF

J: TRBJ1-2
D: .
V: TRBV29-1
size: many
DNA: TGCAGCGTTGAACCTCGAGGGAGTAACTATGGCTACACCTTC
CDR3: CSVEPRGSNYGYTF

J: TRBJ1-1
D: TRBD1
V: TRBV24-1
size: few
DNA: TGTGCCACCTCGGACAGGGACACTGAAGCTTTCTTT
CDR3: CATSDRDTEAFF

J: TRBJ2-1
D: TRBD2
V: TRBV6-6
size: .
DNA: TGTGCCAGCAGTTCTAGCGGGGGGTTGGACAATGAGCAGTTCTTC
CDR3: CASSSSGGLDNEQFF

J: TRBJ2-1
D: TRBD2
V: TRBV15
size: many
DNA: TGTGCCACCAGCGCCGCCAGGCTAGCGGGAGGGTATGAGCAGTTCTTC
CDR3: CATSAARLAGGYEQFF

J: TRBJ1-5
D: TRBD1
V: TRBV6-2/TRBV6-3
size: many
DNA: TGTGCCAGCAGCCCCGGACAGGGCAATCAGCCCCAGCATTTT
CDR3: CASSPGQGNQPQHF

J: TRBJ2-7
D: .
V: TRBV7-9
size: .
DNA: TGTGCCAGCAGCTTTTGGGACGGCTACGAGCAGTACTTC
CDR3: CASSFWDGYEQYF

J: TRBJ2-2
D: .
V: TRBV3-1
size: few
DNA: TGTGCCAGCAGTGAGACTTTCACCGGGGAGCTGTTTTTT
CDR3: CASSETFTGELFF

J: TRBJ2-1
D: TRBD2
V: TRBV9
size: .
DNA: TGTGCCAGCAGCGTAGACTCGGGGGGTATGTCCTACAATGAGCAGTTCTTC
CDR3: CASSVDSGGMSYNEQFF

J: TRBJ2-1
D: .
V: TRBV24-1
size: .
DNA: TGTGCCACCAGTGATGTCGTGGGCCCGGGGGAGCAGTTCTTC
CDR3: CATSDVVGPGEQFF

J: TRBJ1-1
D: .
V: TRBV11-2
size: few
DNA: TGTGCCAGCAGCGGGTCATCGCAGGCAGCTTTCTTT
CDR3: CASSGSSQAAFF

J: TRBJ2-1
D: .
V: TRBV13
size: few
DNA: TGTGCCAGCAGCTCTAAACCCAATGAGCAGTTCTTC
CDR3: CASSSKPNEQFF

J: TRBJ1-1
D: .
V: TRBV18
size: many
DNA: TGTGCCAGCTCACCACCGGGGGCGCGGGGCACTGAAGCTTTCTTT
CDR3: CASSPPGARGTEAFF

J: TRBJ2-7
D: TRBD2
V: TRBV12-3/TRBV12-4
size: .
DNA: TGTGCCAGCAGATTGACTAGCGGGACCCACGAGCAGTACTTC
CDR3: CASRLTSGTHEQYF

J: TRBJ2-7
D: .
V: TRBV7-9
size: .
DNA: TGTGCCAGCAGCCCCTTGGACGAGCAGTACTTC
CDR3: CASSPLDEQYF

J: TRBJ2-5
D: .
V: TRBV9
size: .
DNA: TGTGCCAGCAGCGGCACCCTTCCCCAAGAGACCCAGTACTTC
CDR3: CASSGTLPQETQYF

J: TRBJ2-1
D: .
V: TRBV9
size: .
DNA: TGTGCCAGCAGCGTACTACTAGGCAATGAGCAGTTCTTC
CDR3: CASSVLLGNEQFF

J: TRBJ1-2
D: .
V: TRBV7-9
size: few
DNA: TGTGCCAGCAGCTTTTCGACCAATCGCTTTCGGGGCTACACCTTC
CDR3: CASSFSTNRFRGYTF

J: TRBJ1-3
D: .
V: TRBV9
size: few
DNA: TGTGCCAGCAGCGTACAGGATGCTGGAAACACCATATATTTT
CDR3: CASSVQDAGNTIYF

J: TRBJ2-3
D: .
V: TRBV10-3
size: many
DNA: TGTGCCATCAGTGACTCAGATACGCAGTATTTT
CDR3: CAISDSDTQYF

J: TRBJ1-6
D: .
V: TRBV6-1
size: many
DNA: TGTGCCAGCAGTGAAGCGGTTAGTTCACCCCTCCACTTT
CDR3: CASSEAVSSPLHF

J: TRBJ1-2
D: .
V: TRBV10-3
size: .
DNA: TGTGCCACCAGGGCTGAGGCCGGGGGCTATGGCTACACCTTC
CDR3: CATRAEAGGYGYTF

J: TRBJ2-2
D: .
V: TRBV15
size: few
DNA: TGTGCCACCAGCGAGGGATACGACGGGGAGCTGTTTTTT
CDR3: CATSEGYDGELFF

J: TRBJ2-1
D: TRBD2
V: TRBV7-6
size: .
DNA: TGTGCCAGCAGCTTTACCCCCACTAGCGGGGGAACACTATACAATGAGCAGTTCTTC
CDR3: CASSFTPTSGGTLYNEQFF

J: TRBJ2-7
D: .
V: TRBV10-2
size: few
DNA: TGCGCCAGCAGTGTGCGGGACCGAACCTACGAGCAGTACTTC
CDR3: CASSVRDRTYEQYF

J: TRBJ1-6
D: TRBD1
V: TRBV5-6
size: few
DNA: TGTGCCAGTCAGGGTGCACAGGGGCTGAATTCACCCCTCCACTTT
CDR3: CASQGAQGLNSPLHF